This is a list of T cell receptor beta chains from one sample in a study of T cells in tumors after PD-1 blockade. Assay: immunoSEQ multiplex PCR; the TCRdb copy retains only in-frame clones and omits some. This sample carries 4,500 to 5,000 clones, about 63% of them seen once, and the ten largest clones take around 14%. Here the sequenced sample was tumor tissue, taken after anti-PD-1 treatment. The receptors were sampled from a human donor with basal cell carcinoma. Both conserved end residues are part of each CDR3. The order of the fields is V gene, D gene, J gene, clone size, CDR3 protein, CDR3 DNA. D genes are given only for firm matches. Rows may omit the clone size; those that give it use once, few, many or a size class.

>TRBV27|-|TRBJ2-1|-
CASSLGYYNEQFF
TGTGCCAGCAGTCTTGGCTACTACAATGAGCAGTTCTTC
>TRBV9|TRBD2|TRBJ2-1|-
CASSAGLAGYNEQFF
TGTGCCAGCAGCGCCGGACTAGCGGGCTACAATGAGCAGTTCTTC
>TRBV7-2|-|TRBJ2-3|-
CASSSLGRSTDTQYF
TGTGCCAGCAGCTCCCTAGGACGCAGCACAGATACGCAGTATTTT
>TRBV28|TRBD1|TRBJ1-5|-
CASILDRGEGGNQPQHF
TGTGCCAGCATTCTAGACAGGGGGGAAGGCGGCAATCAGCCCCAGCATTTT
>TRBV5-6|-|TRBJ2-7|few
CASSLVGDYEQYF
TGTGCCAGCAGCTTGGTAGGGGACTACGAGCAGTACTTC
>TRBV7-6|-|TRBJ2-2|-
CASSHPGSSTGELFF
TGTGCCAGCAGCCACCCAGGTTCGAGCACCGGGGAGCTGTTTTTT
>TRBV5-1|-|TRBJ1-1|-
CASCDMLNTEAFF
TGCGCCAGCTGTGACATGTTGAACACTGAAGCTTTCTTT
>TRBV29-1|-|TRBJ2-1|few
CSVEDDRSVFEQFF
TGCAGCGTTGAAGACGATAGATCGGTATTTGAGCAGTTCTTC
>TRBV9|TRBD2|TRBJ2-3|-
CASSPRGLAGVRDTQYF
TGTGCCAGCAGCCCCCGAGGACTAGCGGGAGTGAGAGATACGCAGTATTTT
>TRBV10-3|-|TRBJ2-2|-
CAIKKGGPNTGELFF
TGTGCCATCAAGAAGGGCGGGCCCAACACCGGGGAGCTGTTTTTT
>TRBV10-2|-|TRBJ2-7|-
CASNPLVVGEQYF
TGCGCCAGCAACCCGTTGGTGGTGGGCGAGCAGTACTTC
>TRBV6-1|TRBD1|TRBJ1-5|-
CASSESVGQGYSNQPQHF
TGTGCCAGCAGTGAATCTGTAGGACAGGGATATAGCAATCAGCCCCAGCATTTT
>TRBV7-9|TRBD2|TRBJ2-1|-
CASTGNLPPGLAGRHEQFF
TGTGCCAGCACCGGAAACCTCCCGCCGGGACTAGCGGGGAGACATGAGCAGTTCTTC
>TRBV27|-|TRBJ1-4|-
CASSWGQGDEKLFF
TGTGCCAGCAGTTGGGGCCAGGGTGATGAAAAACTGTTTTTT
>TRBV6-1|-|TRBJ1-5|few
CASSEAWPGLGQPQHF
TGTGCCAGCAGTGAAGCGTGGCCGGGGCTGGGACAGCCCCAGCATTTT
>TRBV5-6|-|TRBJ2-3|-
CASSPLTGNTDTQYF
TGTGCTAGCAGCCCCTTGACTGGGAACACAGATACGCAGTATTTT
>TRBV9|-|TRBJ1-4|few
CASSTSTGKGEKLFF
TGTGCCAGCAGCACAAGTACAGGGAAGGGCGAAAAACTGTTTTTT
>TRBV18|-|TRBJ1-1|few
CASSPRTANMNTEAFF
TGTGCCAGCTCACCACGGACAGCGAATATGAACACTGAAGCTTTCTTT
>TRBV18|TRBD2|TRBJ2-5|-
CASSSLAGVETQYF
TGTGCCAGCTCATCACTAGCGGGAGTGGAGACCCAGTACTTC
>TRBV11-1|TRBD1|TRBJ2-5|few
CASSSDRGAQETQYF
TGTGCCAGCAGCTCAGACAGGGGGGCTCAAGAGACCCAGTACTTC
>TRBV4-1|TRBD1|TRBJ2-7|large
CASSQPGQGTHEQYF
TGCGCCAGCAGCCAACCGGGACAGGGTACCCACGAGCAGTACTTC
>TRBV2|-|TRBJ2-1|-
CASSWRTGGANYNEQFF
TGTGCCAGCAGCTGGAGAACCGGGGGTGCGAATTACAATGAGCAGTTCTTC
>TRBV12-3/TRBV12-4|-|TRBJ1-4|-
CASSPSLNEKLFF
TGTGCCAGCAGTCCCAGTTTGAATGAAAAACTGTTTTTT
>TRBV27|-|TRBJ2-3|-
CASSLIRERTDTQYF
TGTGCCAGCAGTTTGATTCGAGAGAGGACAGATACGCAGTATTTT
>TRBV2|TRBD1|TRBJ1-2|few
CASRDRVDYGYTF
TGTGCCAGCAGGGACAGGGTGGACTATGGCTACACCTTC
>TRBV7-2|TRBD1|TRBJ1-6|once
CASSSGTGASPLHF
TGTGCCAGCAGCTCCGGGACAGGGGCTTCACCCCTCCACTTT
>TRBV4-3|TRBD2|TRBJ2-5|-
CASSQGLAGGFGETQYF
TGCGCCAGCAGCCAGGGACTAGCGGGGGGTTTTGGAGAGACCCAGTACTTC
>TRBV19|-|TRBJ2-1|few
CASRKRGGLDNEQFF
TGTGCCAGTAGAAAAAGGGGGGGGTTGGACAATGAGCAGTTCTTC
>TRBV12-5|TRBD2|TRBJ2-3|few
CASGPRGAGTDTQYF
TGTGCTAGTGGGCCGCGGGGGGCGGGCACAGATACGCAGTATTTT
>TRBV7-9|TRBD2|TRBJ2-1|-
CASSEAGGLNEQFF
TGTGCCAGCAGCGAAGCGGGGGGACTCAATGAGCAGTTCTTC
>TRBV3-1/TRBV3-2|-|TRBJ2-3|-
CASSQLDVTDTQYF
TGTGCCAGCAGCCAACTAGACGTCACAGATACGCAGTATTTT
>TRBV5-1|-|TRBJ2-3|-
CASSLESGRTDTQYF
TGCGCCAGCAGCTTGGAAAGCGGGCGCACAGATACGCAGTATTTT
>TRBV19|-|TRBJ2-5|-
CASSVGGPRETQYF
TGTGCCAGTAGTGTCGGGGGGCCAAGGGAGACCCAGTACTTC
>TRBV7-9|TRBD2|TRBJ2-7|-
CASSSSSGRFPYEQYF
TGTGCCAGCAGCTCCTCTAGCGGGAGATTCCCCTACGAGCAGTACTTC
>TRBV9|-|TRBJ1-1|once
CASSVEARGNTEAFF
TGTGCCAGCAGCGTAGAGGCAAGAGGGAACACTGAAGCTTTCTTT
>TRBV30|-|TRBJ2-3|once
CAAGQESTDTQYF
TGTGCCGCTGGGCAGGAAAGCACAGATACGCAGTATTTT
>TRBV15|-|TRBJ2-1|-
CATSTGVANEQFF
TGTGCCACCAGCACGGGGGTGGCCAATGAGCAGTTCTTC
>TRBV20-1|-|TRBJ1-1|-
CSASTPDRNTEAFF
TGCAGTGCTAGTACCCCGGACAGGAACACTGAAGCTTTCTTT
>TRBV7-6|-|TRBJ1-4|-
CASSLGGRGANEKLFF
TGTGCCAGCAGCTTAGGGGGAAGGGGTGCTAATGAAAAACTGTTTTTT
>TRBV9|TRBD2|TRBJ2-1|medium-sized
CASSSQLAGASYNEQFF
TGTGCCAGCAGCTCCCAACTAGCGGGGGCGTCCTACAATGAGCAGTTCTTC